This T cell receptor (beta chain) was documented in a study of read filtering for tumor transcriptome and immune sequencing. Study-level points and caveats: The CD138-negative fraction was mixed bone marrow immune cells, not pure T cells. Dropping single-read clonotypes raised IR-seq and RNA-seq shared-clonotype correlation.

Germline V gene sequence: CDR1 DFQATT, CDR2 SNEGSKA (reference sequence). The CDR3 runs to 15 residues. With V trimmed by 5 bases and J by 2 bases, 12 bases remained unmatched. This clonotype occurred many times. Its antigen is not identified. This library used around 400 ng RNA and molecular barcoded adaptors spanning alpha/delta and beta/gamma chains. A single record per CDR3 protein comes from TCRdb applying MiXCR to the reads. This repertoire shows over 15,000 distinct CDR3 sequences, 22% found once; its top ten account for less than 25%. Sequenced sample: a population of CD138-negative cells sorted from bone marrow. This sequence joins TRBV20-1 and TRBJ2-7, with 7 bases aligning to TRBD2. The receptor was isolated from a donor older than 35 with multiple myeloma. The CDR3 loop is CSASPPRGSTYEQYF. The CDR3 DNA is TGCAGTGCTTCACCCCCGCGCGGGAGTACCTACGAGCAGTACTTC.